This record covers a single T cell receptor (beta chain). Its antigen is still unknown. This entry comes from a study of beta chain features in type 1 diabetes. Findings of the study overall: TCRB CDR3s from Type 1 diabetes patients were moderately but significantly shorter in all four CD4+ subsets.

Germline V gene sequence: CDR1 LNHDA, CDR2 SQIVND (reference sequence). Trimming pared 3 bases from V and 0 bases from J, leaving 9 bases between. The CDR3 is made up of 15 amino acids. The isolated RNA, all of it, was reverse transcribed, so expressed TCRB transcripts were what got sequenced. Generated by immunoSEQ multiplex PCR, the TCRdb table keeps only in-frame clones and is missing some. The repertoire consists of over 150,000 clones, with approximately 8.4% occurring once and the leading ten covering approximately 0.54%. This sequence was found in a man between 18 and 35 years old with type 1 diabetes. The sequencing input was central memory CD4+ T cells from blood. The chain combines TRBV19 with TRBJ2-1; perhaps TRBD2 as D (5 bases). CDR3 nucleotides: TGTGCCAGTAGTATGGGAGTGAGCTCCTACAATGAGCAGTTCTTC. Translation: CASSMGVSSYNEQFF.